This record covers a single T cell receptor beta chain. The target antigen is unknown. Different DNA sequences within this sample yield the same CDR3. Germline-derived CDR1 and CDR2 are GTSNPN and SVGIG (reference sequence). CDR3 length equals 14 residues. Trimming pared 1 base from V and 1 base from J, leaving 9 bases between. Amplification used 60 Vbeta primers and 13 Jbeta primers. Sequencing was performed with immunoSEQ multiplex PCR; in TCRdb, only in-frame clones are kept and a portion is missing. The sample lists more than 95,000 clones, 64% occurring once. These data belong to a study of cytomegalovirus exposure and HLA in healthy donors. Looking at the study overall: HLA-typed donors were the source of approximately 80 million unique TCRs held in an early data release.

Study-wide points: Indistinguishable V segments such as TRBV6-2 and TRBV6-3 were excluded.

This clonotype was obtained from a man aged 55 to 70 in good health and CMV-seronegative. This sequence joins TRBV30 and TRBJ2-3; D unresolved. The sequencing sample was made of PBMCs. CDR3 sequence (DNA): TGTGCCTGGAGTGGGTTAGCCCGCACAGATACGCAGTATTTT. Its translation: CAWSGLARTDTQYF.